Below are 27 T cell receptor beta chains sequenced from a single sample in a study of T cell changes during pregnancy in multiple sclerosis. The method was immunoSEQ multiplex PCR; TCRdb's version includes in-frame clones alone and lacks a portion of them. The sample has about 50,000 clones, approximately 90% seen once. The sample here was CD4+ T cells from peripheral blood mononuclear cells, taken after pregnancy. These receptors all stem from a female donor with multiple sclerosis, enrolled in a pregnancy study.

J is TRBJ1-4 and V is TRBV28; no clear D gene. This CDR3 has 12 amino acids. V lost 5 bases to trimming and J lost 2 bases, with 3 bases between them. Germline V lookup: CDR1 MDHEN, CDR2 SYDVKM. CDR3: CASSQTNEKLFF. CDR3 DNA: TGTGCCAGCAGTCAGACTAATGAAAAACTGTTTTTT.

In DNA form, the CDR3 reads TGTGCCAGCAGGGACTGGACAGGGGGGTCCTACGAGCAGTACTTC. Encoded protein: CASRDWTGGSYEQYF. The chain recombines TRBV6-1 with TRBJ2-7, with TRBD1 matching 10 bases. Germline-derived CDR1 and CDR2 are MNHNS and SASEGT. The ends lost 6 bases at V and 1 base at J; junction bases unmatched: 6. The CDR3 length is 15 residues.

The CDR3 coding sequence is TGTGCCAGTAGTATAGGACAGGGGACCGACCAGCCCCAGCATTTT. This gives the protein CASSIGQGTDQPQHF. The chain carries TRBV19 and TRBJ1-5; the match to TRBD1 covers 8 bases. CDR1 and CDR2 from the germline V gene are LNHDA and SQIVND (reference sequence). Germline trimming cut 1 base from V and 7 bases from J; bases unmatched to any gene: 6. The CDR3 length is 15 residues.

The sample holds a few counts of this clone. V is TRBV7-2 and J is TRBJ2-5, with D unclear. Germline V gives CDR1 SGHTA, CDR2 FQGNSA. There are 13 residues in the CDR3. V lost 1 base, J lost 3 bases, and 6 bases lay in between. CDR3 region: CASSLGHKETQYF. Written as DNA, the CDR3 is TGTGCCAGCAGCTTAGGACACAAAGAGACCCAGTACTTC.

The J gene is TRBJ2-3, the V gene TRBV5-1; D might be TRBD2 (5 bases). V dropped 2 bases and J dropped 4 bases, with 17 bases sitting between them. The CDR3 loop spans 16 amino acids. Germline V gene lookup returns CDR1 SGHRS and CDR2 YFSETQ. The CDR3 loop reads CASSLNPSSGADTQYF. CDR3 coding DNA: TGCGCCAGCAGCTTAAACCCTAGCTCGGGTGCAGATACGCAGTATTTT.

The V and J genes are TRBV12-5 and TRBJ2-7; weak D call: TRBD1 (6 bases). The CDR3 consists of 17 residues. Germline-derived CDR1 and CDR2 are LGHNT and FRNRAP. The germline V and J ends were trimmed by 1 base and 1 base, with 17 bases remaining between them. The CDR3: CASGLGLDRTLSYEQYF. In DNA form, the CDR3 reads TGTGCTAGTGGTTTGGGACTTGACAGGACCCTATCCTACGAGCAGTACTTC. The whole variable domain, filled in from reference TRBV12-5 and TRBJ2-7, reads DARVTQTPRHKVTEMGQEVTMRCQPILGHNTVFWYRQTMMQGLELLAYFRNRAPLDDSGMPKDRFSAEMPDATLATLKIQPSEPRDSAVYFCASGLGLDRTLSYEQYFGPGTRLTVT.

The rearrangement links TRBV5-1 to TRBJ2-7, with D possibly matching TRBD2 (7 bases). V lost 4 bases and J lost 5, with 19 bases in between. The CDR3 covers 15 residues. Germline V lookup: CDR1 SGHRS, CDR2 YFSETQ. In nucleotides, the CDR3 is TGCGCCAGCAGCCCTCGGGGGGCAGGCCCCCACGAGCAGTACTTC. It codes for CASSPRGAGPHEQYF.

The V call is TRBV30, the J call TRBJ2-3; tentatively, D is TRBD1 (5 bases). Germline V gives CDR1 GTSNPN, CDR2 SVGIG (reference sequence). CDR3 length: 15 residues. Between the trimmed V and J ends, which lost 0 bases and 4 bases, there was a span of 14 bases. CDR3 residues: CAWSVGAGNSDTQYF. CDR3 bases: TGTGCCTGGAGTGTAGGGGCAGGGAATTCAGATACGCAGTATTTT.

The rearrangement uses TRBV10-3 and TRBJ2-1, with 12 nucleotides matching TRBD2. The CDR3 has 17 residues. Germline V gene data show CDR1 as ENHRY and CDR2 as SYGVKD. Losses at the gene ends were 8 bases for V and 7 bases for J; bases not matched to a gene: 15. The CDR3 nucleotides read TGTGCCATCGGCGTGAGTCTACTAGCGGGAGGTGAGAATGAGCAGTTCTTC. It is translated as CAIGVSLLAGGENEQFF.

The rearrangement uses TRBV29-1 and TRBJ1-4, with TRBD1 identical over 7 bases. This CDR3 comprises 12 residues. V lost 7 bases and J lost 8; bases outside the gene matches: 7. From germline, CDR1 is SQVTM and CDR2 ANQGSEA. The CDR3 spells CSARRGREKLFF. The CDR3 DNA follows: TGCAGCGCCCGGAGGGGGCGGGAAAAACTGTTTTTT.

This rearrangement joins TRBV5-1 to TRBJ1-3; 8 nucleotides line up with TRBD1. Unmatched junction bases numbered 8, after V lost 3 bases and J lost 0 bases. Per germline, CDR1 SGHRS and CDR2 YFSETQ. The CDR3 sequence is 17 residues long. DNA of the CDR3: TGCGCCAGCAGCTCGATGACAGGGGCCCACTCTGGAAACACCATATATTTT. This codes for CASSSMTGAHSGNTIYF. The full variable domain, its missing parts supplied by reference TRBV5-1 and TRBJ1-3, is KAGVTQTPRYLIKTRGQQVTLSCSPISGHRSVSWYQQTPGQGLQFLFEYFSETQRNKGNFPGRFSGRQFSNSRSEMNVSTLELGDSALYLCASSSMTGAHSGNTIYFGEGSWLTVV.

The CDR3 sequence is CASRRTGFDYGYTF. CDR3 in DNA: TGTGCCAGCAGACGGACAGGGTTTGACTATGGCTACACCTTC. The chain recombines TRBV27 with TRBJ1-2; TRBD1 agrees at 8 bases. Trimming at V came to 6 bases and at J to 3 bases, leaving 6 bases not matched to a gene. The germline V gene has CDR1 MNHEY and CDR2 SMNVEV (reference sequence). The CDR3 consists of 14 residues.

This chain joins TRBV9 and TRBJ2-7; 9 bases match TRBD2. This CDR3 spans 16 amino acids. The germline CDR1 and CDR2 sequences are SGDLS and YYNGEE. Trimming took 0 bases from V and 0 from J; bases not matched to a gene: 4. This chain's CDR3 is CASSVGGLASSYEQYF. As DNA, the CDR3 is TGTGCCAGCAGCGTAGGGGGACTAGCCTCCTCCTACGAGCAGTACTTC.

V usage is TRBV19 and J usage is TRBJ1-5; TRBD1 matches at 9 bases. The germline CDR1 and CDR2 sequences are LNHDA and SQIVND (reference sequence). The CDR3 runs 15 residues. Losses at the gene ends were 6 bases for V and 3 bases for J; bases not matched to a gene: 6. CDR3 sequence (DNA): TGTGCCAGTAGCCCGGGACAGGGATACAATCAGCCCCAGCATTTT. Its protein is CASSPGQGYNQPQHF.

This clone was observed a handful of times. This chain connects TRBV2 to TRBJ2-2; 10 bases fit TRBD1. The V gene end was trimmed by 6 bases and the J gene end by 6 bases; junction bases not matched to a gene: 4. CDR1 SNHLY and CDR2 FYNNEI come from the germline V gene. This CDR3 is built from 14 residues. In DNA form, the CDR3 reads TGTGCCAGCAGAAAGGACAGGGGGGCCGGGGAGCTGTTTTTT. Translating it yields CASRKDRGAGELFF. The variable domain in full, with the rest retrieved from reference TRBV2 and TRBJ2-2, is EPEVTQTPSHQVTQMGQEVILRCVPISNHLYFYWYRQILGQKVEFLVSFYNNEISEKSEIFDDQFSVERPDGSNFTLKIRSTKLEDSAMYFCASRKDRGAGELFFGEGSRLTVL.

V is TRBV4-2 and J is TRBJ2-5; TRBD2 agrees at 15 bases. CDR1 and CDR2 (germline): LGHNA, YNFKEQ. The V segment lost 4 bases and the J segment 3 bases; nucleotides outside the gene matches: 3. The CDR3 sequence is 16 residues long. CDR3 coding DNA: TGTGCCAGCAGCCTCGGACTAGCGGGAGGGGAAGAGACCCAGTACTTC. Translation gives CASSLGLAGGEETQYF.

This chain links TRBV28 with TRBJ2-7, with D maybe TRBD1 (5 bases). CDR1 MDHEN and CDR2 SYDVKM come from the germline V gene. This CDR3 spans 15 amino acids. V gave up 6 bases and J gave up 2 bases, with 17 bases separating them. The CDR3 region is CASSLPGTGAYEQYF. The CDR3 nucleotides are TGTGCCAGCAGCCTTCCCGGTACAGGAGCCTACGAGCAGTACTTC.

This chain uses TRBV5-1 with TRBJ2-7; 16 nucleotides match TRBD2. J was trimmed by 7 bases and V by 4 bases; bases with no gene match: 8. Germline CDR1 and CDR2: SGHRS and YFSETQ. The CDR3 sequence is 16 residues long. CDR3 loop: CASSEGLAGGPYEQYF. Here the CDR3 DNA reads TGCGCCAGCAGCGAGGGACTAGCGGGAGGGCCATATGAGCAGTACTTC.

A single count supports this clone. This sequence joins TRBV5-1 and TRBJ2-2; tentative D call: TRBD2 (5 bases). Germline V gene data show CDR1 as SGHRS and CDR2 as YFSETQ. The CDR3 length is 14 residues. Trimming cost V 2 bases and J 5 bases, with 10 bases left between them. The CDR3 DNA follows: TGCGCCAGCAGCTTCTTTCCGGGGACCGGGGAGCTGTTTTTT. Translation: CASSFFPGTGELFF.

The chain links TRBV7-7 to TRBJ2-7; D might be TRBD1 (5 bases). The CDR3 covers 13 residues. Germline loops: CDR1 SSHAT, CDR2 FNYEAQ (reference sequence). Trimming stripped 6 bases from V and 4 bases from J, with 13 bases between. The chain's CDR3 is CASSLTDGYEQYF. The CDR3 coding sequence is TGTGCCAGCAGTTTGACAGACGGGTACGAGCAGTACTTC.

This chain connects TRBV5-1 to TRBJ2-2, with D unclear. Germline V gene sequence: CDR1 SGHRS, CDR2 YFSETQ. The ends were cut back, 5 bases at V and 7 bases at J, with 9 bases in the middle. The CDR3 length is 12 residues. CDR3 nucleotides: TGCGCCAGCAGAGAAGGAGTCGGGGAGCTGTTTTTT. Translation gives CASREGVGELFF.

This sequence joins TRBV5-4 and TRBJ2-5, with TRBD1 as a possible D gene (5 bases). Germline V gives CDR1 SGHNT, CDR2 YYREEE (reference sequence). V was cut by 4 bases and J by 9 bases, with 16 bases left in between. The CDR3 runs 13 residues. DNA of the CDR3: TGTGCCAGCAGCGGGTCCTATGGCAGGGCCCAGTACTTC. It specifies CASSGSYGRAQYF.

The rearrangement links TRBV7-2 to TRBJ2-5; TRBD1 matches 7 bases. V was pared by 10 bases and J by 2 bases, with 13 bases of the junction left unmatched. CDR1 and CDR2 from the germline V gene are SGHTA and FQGNSA. This CDR3 comprises 15 residues. CDR3 sequence: CATQMYRGRQETQYF. The DNA for the CDR3 is TGTGCCACCCAGATGTACAGGGGCCGGCAAGAGACCCAGTACTTC.

CDR3 residues: CASSFGLTLSGNTIYF. The CDR3 DNA is TGTGCCAGCAGTTTTGGACTCACTCTCTCTGGAAACACCATATATTTT. The chain combines TRBV28 with TRBJ1-3; D is uncertain. The CDR3 length is 16 residues. V was clipped by 3 bases and J by 0 bases, with 12 bases between them. Germline CDR1 and CDR2: MDHEN and SYDVKM.

The chain recombines TRBV27 with TRBJ1-1, with a weak D call TRBD1 (6 bases). V lost 8 bases to trimming and J lost 0 bases, with 10 bases between them. The CDR3 covers 13 residues. In germline, CDR1 is MNHEY, CDR2 SMNVEV (reference sequence). CDR3 protein: CASGDRLNTEAFF. The CDR3 DNA is TGTGCCAGCGGCGACAGGTTGAACACTGAAGCTTTCTTT.

The chain uses TRBV4-2 and TRBJ2-1, with D maybe TRBD1 (5 bases). CDR1 is LGHNA, CDR2 YNFKEQ, per germline. The V gene lost 6 bases and the J gene lost 4 bases, with 13 bases spanning the gap. The CDR3 totals 14 residues. CDR3 coding DNA: TGTGCCAGCAGTCCGATCAACAGGTACAATGAGCAGTTCTTC. Translation gives CASSPINRYNEQFF.

This clone was counted once. The chain links TRBV28 to TRBJ1-3, with unresolved D. Trimming took 3 bases from V and 0 from J, leaving 9 bases between them. The germline V gene has CDR1 MDHEN and CDR2 SYDVKM. CDR3 length equals 15 residues. CDR3 DNA sequence: TGTGCCAGCAGTTTGGGCCGCTCCTCTGGAAACACCATATATTTT. This sequence encodes CASSLGRSSGNTIYF.